The rows below give T cell receptor beta chains drawn from one sample of a study of blood T cell repertoires in COVID-19. Produced via immunoSEQ multiplex PCR; TCRdb's table is partial and in-frame only. Of approximately 190,000 clones detected, 75% to 95% appear once; the ten largest clones hold around 0.5%. Sequencing was done on a sample of peripheral blood. The receptors were sampled from a man aged 50 or older with acute or convalescent COVID-19. Both conserved end residues are part of each CDR3. A D gene is named only where the DNA matches it firmly. Rows may omit the clone size; those that give it use once, few, many or a size class.

TRBD1	TRBV6-6	.	TRBJ1-5	CASTDRGARGNQPQHF	TGTGCCAGCACCGACAGGGGAGCGAGGGGCAATCAGCCCCAGCATTTT
.	TRBV5-1	.	TRBJ1-1	CASSFGGAQAEAFF	TGCGCCAGCAGCTTTGGGGGGGCTCAGGCTGAAGCTTTCTTT
.	TRBV6-2/TRBV6-3	.	TRBJ2-7	CASSYSLSYEQYF	TGTGCCAGCAGTTACTCCCTCTCCTACGAGCAGTACTTC
TRBD2	TRBV4-3	.	TRBJ2-2	CASSRGTSGGDTGELFF	TGCGCCAGCAGCCGAGGGACTAGCGGGGGCGACACCGGGGAGCTGTTTTTT
.	TRBV5-4	.	TRBJ2-1	CASSSKDGSSYNEQFF	TGTGCCAGCAGCTCTAAGGACGGGAGCTCCTACAATGAGCAGTTCTTC
.	TRBV9	.	TRBJ2-5	CASSVVGADETQYF	TGTGCCAGCAGCGTAGTGGGAGCGGATGAGACCCAGTACTTC
.	TRBV27	.	TRBJ2-3	CASSLVSTDTQYF	TGTGCCAGCAGTTTAGTCTCGACAGATACGCAGTATTTT
TRBD1	TRBV27	.	TRBJ2-1	CASSRDRDHNEQFF	TGTGCCAGCAGTCGCGACAGGGACCACAATGAGCAGTTCTTC
TRBD1	TRBV5-1	.	TRBJ1-1	CASSSQGATEAFF	TGCGCCAGCAGCTCACAGGGGGCTACTGAAGCTTTCTTT
.	TRBV10-3	.	TRBJ1-3	CAISDGSSGNTIYF	TGTGCCATCAGTGACGGGAGCTCTGGAAACACCATATATTTT
.	TRBV19	.	TRBJ1-3	CASSEQASSGNTIYF	TGTGCCAGTAGCGAACAGGCTTCCTCTGGAAACACCATATATTTT
.	TRBV29-1	.	TRBJ1-1	CSVEGTGLAEAFF	TGCAGCGTTGAAGGCACCGGTTTGGCTGAAGCTTTCTTT
TRBD1	TRBV5-6	.	TRBJ1-1	CASSFFGTVAEAFF	TGTGCCAGCAGCTTCTTCGGGACAGTAGCTGAAGCTTTCTTT
TRBD2	TRBV11-2	.	TRBJ2-5	CASSTGLDETQYF	TGTGCCAGCAGCACGGGACTAGATGAGACCCAGTACTTC
TRBD2	TRBV28	.	TRBJ2-1	CASRPPPGTSGNEQFF	TGTGCCAGCAGGCCTCCCCCCGGGACTAGCGGCAATGAGCAGTTCTTC
TRBD1	TRBV5-1	.	TRBJ1-1	CASSQGTGAGGAFF	TGCGCCAGCAGCCAAGGGACAGGGGCTGGGGGGGCTTTCTTT
TRBD2	TRBV7-3	.	TRBJ2-2	CASSREVTAGELFF	TGTGCCAGCAGCCGGGAGGTGACGGCCGGGGAGCTGTTTTTT
TRBD2	TRBV5-4	.	TRBJ2-2	CASSLGLAEQNTGELFF	TGTGCCAGCAGCTTAGGACTAGCGGAACAGAACACCGGGGAGCTGTTTTTT
TRBD1	TRBV7-8	.	TRBJ1-4	CASSATGTPTNEKLFF	TGTGCCAGCAGCGCGACAGGGACCCCAACTAATGAAAAACTGTTTTTT
.	TRBV20-1	.	TRBJ1-6	CSACLIPPLHF	TGCAGTGCTTGTCTTATTCCACCCCTCCACTTT
.	TRBV16	few	TRBJ1-4	CASSQSTVEKLFF	TGTGCCAGCAGCCAATCCACAGTAGAAAAACTGTTTTTT
TRBD1	TRBV6-5	.	TRBJ2-2	CASRTGQGASGELFF	TGTGCCAGCAGAACCGGACAGGGGGCATCTGGGGAGCTGTTTTTT
TRBD2	TRBV11-2	.	TRBJ2-1	CASSPDIGSGGYNEQFF	TGTGCCAGCAGCCCCGATATAGGTAGCGGGGGATACAATGAGCAGTTCTTC
.	TRBV7-9	.	TRBJ2-1	CASSWPGSYNEQFF	TGTGCCAGCAGCTGGCCGGGTTCCTACAATGAGCAGTTCTTC
TRBD1	TRBV15	.	TRBJ2-1	CATSRARGQGNEQFF	TGTGCCACCAGCAGAGCGAGGGGGCAAGGCAATGAGCAGTTCTTC
TRBD2	TRBV9	.	TRBJ2-7	CASSVHREDHEQYF	TGTGCCAGCAGCGTCCATCGGGAGGACCACGAGCAGTACTTC
TRBD1	TRBV27	.	TRBJ2-1	CASSMGTGGYGEQFF	TGTGCCAGCAGTATGGGGACAGGGGGCTACGGTGAGCAGTTCTTC
.	TRBV24-1	.	TRBJ2-5	CATSDDLRGETQYF	TGTGCCACCAGTGATGATCTCAGGGGAGAGACCCAGTACTTC
TRBD1	TRBV11-2	.	TRBJ2-7	CASSVRDRLYEQYF	TGTGCCAGCAGCGTCCGGGACAGACTCTACGAGCAGTACTTC
TRBD1	TRBV4-3	.	TRBJ1-4	CASSHATGGEEKLFF	TGCGCCAGCAGCCATGCGACAGGGGGGGAGGAAAAACTGTTTTTT
.	TRBV9	.	TRBJ1-3	CASRGGGSGNTIYF	TGTGCCAGCAGGGGCGGGGGCTCTGGAAACACCATATATTTT
.	TRBV7-9	once	TRBJ2-7	CASSLRGDSLYEQYF	TGTGCCAGCAGCTTACGAGGAGATAGCCTTTACGAGCAGTACTTC
TRBD2	TRBV7-3	.	TRBJ2-3	CASSRLAGGGTDTQYF	TGTGCCAGCAGCAGACTAGCGGGAGGAGGCACAGATACGCAGTATTTT
.	TRBV7-2	.	TRBJ1-1	CASRTGHLTEAFF	TGTGCCAGCAGAACTGGACACCTCACTGAAGCTTTCTTT
.	TRBV7-2	.	TRBJ2-7	CASSPPLRTYEQYF	TGTGCCAGCAGTCCACCCCTGAGAACCTACGAGCAGTACTTC
.	TRBV7-9	.	TRBJ2-1	CASSTGWLAESSYNEQFF	TGTGCCAGCAGCACAGGGTGGCTAGCGGAGAGCTCCTACAATGAGCAGTTCTTC
TRBD1	TRBV19	once	TRBJ1-1	CASNRGNTEAFF	TGTGCCAGCAACAGGGGGAACACTGAAGCTTTCTTT
.	TRBV28	.	TRBJ1-2	CASSLRADYGYTF	TGTGCCAGCAGTTTGAGGGCAGACTATGGCTACACCTTC
.	TRBV7-9	.	TRBJ1-3	CASSLAGENTIYF	TGTGCCAGCAGCTTAGCCGGGGAGAACACCATATATTTT
.	TRBV6-1	.	TRBJ1-4	CASSEDGVWGTNEKLFF	TGTGCCAGCAGTGAAGATGGTGTCTGGGGCACGAATGAAAAACTGTTTTTT
TRBD1	TRBV4-3	.	TRBJ2-1	CASSQDRTGAYYNEQFF	TGCGCCAGCAGCCAAGATAGGACAGGCGCGTACTACAATGAGCAGTTCTTC
.	TRBV4-3	.	TRBJ1-4	CASSLTGPGDEKLFF	TGCGCCAGCAGCCTCACCGGGCCAGGGGATGAAAAACTGTTTTTT
TRBD1	TRBV4-1	.	TRBJ2-5	CASSQDYGGQAQETQYF	TGCGCCAGCAGCCAAGATTACGGCGGACAGGCCCAAGAGACCCAGTACTTC
TRBD2	TRBV5-4	.	TRBJ2-7	CASSPGGLAGAYEQYF	TGTGCCAGCAGCCCGGGGGGGCTAGCGGGAGCCTACGAGCAGTACTTC
TRBD1	TRBV6-5	.	TRBJ2-1	CASSYSGQGFREQFF	TGTGCCAGCAGTTACTCGGGACAGGGGTTCCGTGAGCAGTTCTTC
.	TRBV4-2	.	TRBJ1-2	CASSHGNRDGYTF	TGTGCCAGCAGCCACGGGAACAGGGACGGCTACACCTTC
.	TRBV9	.	TRBJ1-4	CASSAVLGGEKLFF	TGTGCCAGCAGCGCTGTCCTGGGGGGTGAAAAACTGTTTTTT
TRBD2	TRBV5-1	.	TRBJ2-3	CASSLLLAGHTDTQYF	TGCGCCAGCAGCTTGTTATTAGCGGGACACACAGATACGCAGTATTTT
TRBD2	TRBV9	.	TRBJ2-3	CASSAGTSGAGPPDTQYF	TGTGCCAGCAGCGCCGGGACTAGCGGAGCGGGGCCCCCAGATACGCAGTATTTT
.	TRBV6-6	few	TRBJ2-2	CASSFQGYGTGELFF	TGTGCCAGCAGTTTTCAGGGGTATGGGACCGGGGAGCTGTTTTTT
.	TRBV28	.	TRBJ2-1	CASSLFRYNEQFF	TGTGCCAGCAGTTTATTCCGCTACAATGAGCAGTTCTTC
TRBD1	TRBV11-1	.	TRBJ2-7	CASSTDRGSYEQYF	TGTGCCAGCAGTACGGACAGGGGCTCCTACGAGCAGTACTTC
.	TRBV5-1	.	TRBJ2-1	CASSIGLSSYNEQFF	TGCGCCAGCAGCATCGGACTAAGCTCCTACAATGAGCAGTTCTTC
.	TRBV28	.	TRBJ2-2	CASSSTGELFF	TGTGCCAGCAGCTCGACCGGGGAGCTGTTTTTT
.	TRBV4-1	.	TRBJ2-3	CASSEERRSPTETQYF	TGCGCCAGCAGCGAAGAACGGCGGAGCCCCACCGAAACGCAGTATTTT
TRBD1	TRBV5-1	.	TRBJ1-2	CASSLSTGDHGYTF	TGCGCCAGCAGCTTGAGTACAGGGGACCATGGCTACACCTTC
.	TRBV7-2	.	TRBJ1-2	CASSLPGLIYGYTF	TGTGCCAGCAGCTTACCGGGACTGATCTATGGCTACACCTTC
.	TRBV28	.	TRBJ1-1	CASSSSGEGSEAFF	TGTGCCAGCAGTTCTTCAGGGGAAGGGTCTGAAGCTTTCTTT
TRBD1	TRBV10-3	once	TRBJ1-1	CAIRGQGVNTEAFF	TGTGCCATCAGGGGACAGGGGGTGAACACTGAAGCTTTCTTT
.	TRBV7-2	once	TRBJ2-6	CASSLAGAAGANVLTF	TGTGCCAGCAGCTTAGCGGGGGCGGCTGGGGCCAACGTCCTGACTTTC